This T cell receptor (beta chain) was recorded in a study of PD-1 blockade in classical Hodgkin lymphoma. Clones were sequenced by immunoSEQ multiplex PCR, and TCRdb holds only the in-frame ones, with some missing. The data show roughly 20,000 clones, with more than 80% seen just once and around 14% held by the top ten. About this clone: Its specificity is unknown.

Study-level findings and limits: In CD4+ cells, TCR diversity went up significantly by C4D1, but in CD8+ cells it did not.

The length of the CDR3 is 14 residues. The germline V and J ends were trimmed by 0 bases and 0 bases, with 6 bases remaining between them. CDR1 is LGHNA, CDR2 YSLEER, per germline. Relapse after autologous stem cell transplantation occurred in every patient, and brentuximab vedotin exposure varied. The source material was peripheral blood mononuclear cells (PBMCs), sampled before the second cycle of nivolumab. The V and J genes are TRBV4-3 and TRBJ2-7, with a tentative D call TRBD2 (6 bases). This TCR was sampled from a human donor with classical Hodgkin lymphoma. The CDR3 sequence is CASSQDSGSYEQYF. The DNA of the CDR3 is TGCGCCAGCAGCCAAGATAGCGGCTCCTACGAGCAGTACTTC.